Below, one T cell receptor beta chain is given with its context. What it binds is unknown. The assay was immunoSEQ multiplex PCR, and TCRdb's table has in-frame clones only and misses some. The sample records approximately 91,000 clones, around 95% being singletons. This sample is part of a study of siplizumab effects on memory and regulatory T cells. Study results and limitations: There were only a minor fraction of alloreactive clones that mapped to unstimulated subsets. Proliferating Tregs in siplizumab cultures were never verified as suppressive. It was not possible to assign a naive or memory phenotype to roughly 80-96% of proliferating CD4+ or CD8+ clones. Naive T cells appeared more varied than memory cells and looked like key alloresponse contributors.

The V end was cut by 3 bases, the J end by 2 bases, with 7 bases between. CDR1 is MGHRA and CDR2 is YSYEKL in the germline V gene. CDR3 length: 14 residues. The receptor's source is a human donor in good health. The specimen sequenced was CD8+ T cells sorted from blood. V and J are TRBV4-1 and TRBJ2-2; D unresolved. CDR3 sequence (DNA): TGCGCCAGCAGCCATTGGTCAAACACCGGGGAGCTGTTTTTT. Translated: CASSHWSNTGELFF.